This TCR beta chain originates from a study of T-cell memory formation after mild COVID-19. The CDR3 totals 14 residues. Germline lookup yields CDR1 MGHRA and CDR2 YSYEKL. With 4 bases removed from V and 2 bases from J, the gap between germline ends came to 11 bases. This clonotype was seen only a few times. Its antigen is still unknown. Study-level points and caveats: Contracting clones, day 15 to 85, had balanced CD4/CD8, and later expanders favored CD4+. Cross-reactive memory appears to have joined, as suggested by some responding clones showing up in pre-infection memory. The SARS-CoV-2 specificity of second-wave clones reaching peak at day 37 remained unverified.

With constant-segment primers, 5'RACE yielded cDNA libraries of TCR alpha and TCR beta that carried sample barcodes and UMIs. TCRdb reprocessed the 5' RACE reads via MiXCR and lists one record per CDR3 protein. The sample shows roughly 300,000 distinct CDR3 sequences, under 8.5% of them seen only once. This receptor was taken from a man aged 18 to 30 who had mild COVID-19 (a few samples of this study predate the infection). Cell type and time point are not known. The rearrangement uses TRBV4-1 and TRBJ1-2, with D perhaps matching TRBD1 (5 bases). The material sequenced was PBMCs or a T cell subset sorted from them (not recorded which). CDR3 residues: CASSPSPGNYGYTF. CDR3 nucleotide sequence: TGCGCCAGCAGCCCTTCCCCAGGGAACTATGGCTACACCTTC.